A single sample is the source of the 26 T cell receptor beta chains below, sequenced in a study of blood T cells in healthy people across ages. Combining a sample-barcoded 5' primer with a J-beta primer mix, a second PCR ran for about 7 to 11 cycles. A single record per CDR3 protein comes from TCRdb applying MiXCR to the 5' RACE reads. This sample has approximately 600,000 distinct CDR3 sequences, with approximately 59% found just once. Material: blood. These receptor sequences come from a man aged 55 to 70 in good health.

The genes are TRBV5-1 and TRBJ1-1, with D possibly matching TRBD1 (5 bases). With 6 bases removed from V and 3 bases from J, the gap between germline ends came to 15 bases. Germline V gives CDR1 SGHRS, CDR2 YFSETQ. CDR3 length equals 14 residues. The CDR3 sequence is CASKVGAGDTEAFF. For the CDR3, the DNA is TGCGCCAGCAAAGTCGGTGCGGGGGACACTGAAGCTTTCTTT.

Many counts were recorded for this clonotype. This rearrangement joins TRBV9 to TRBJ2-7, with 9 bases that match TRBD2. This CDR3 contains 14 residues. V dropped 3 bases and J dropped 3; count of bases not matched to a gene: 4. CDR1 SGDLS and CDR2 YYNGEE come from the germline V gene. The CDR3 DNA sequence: TGTGCCAGCAGCGCCAGCGGGGGGTTCTACGAGCAGTACTTC. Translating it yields CASSASGGFYEQYF.

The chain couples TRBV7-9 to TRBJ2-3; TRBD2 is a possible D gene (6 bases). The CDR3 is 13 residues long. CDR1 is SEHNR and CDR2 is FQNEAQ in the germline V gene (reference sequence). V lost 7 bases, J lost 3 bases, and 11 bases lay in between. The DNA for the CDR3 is TGTGCCAGCATTTTCGGAGGGACAGATACGCAGTATTTT. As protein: CASIFGGTDTQYF.

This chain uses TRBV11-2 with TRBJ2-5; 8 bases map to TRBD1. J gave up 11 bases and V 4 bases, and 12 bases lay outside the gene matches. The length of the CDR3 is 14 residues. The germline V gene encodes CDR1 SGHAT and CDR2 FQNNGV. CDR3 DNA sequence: TGTGCCAGCAGCTCGGACAGGGAGTATAAAAAGCAGTACTTC. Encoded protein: CASSSDREYKKQYF.

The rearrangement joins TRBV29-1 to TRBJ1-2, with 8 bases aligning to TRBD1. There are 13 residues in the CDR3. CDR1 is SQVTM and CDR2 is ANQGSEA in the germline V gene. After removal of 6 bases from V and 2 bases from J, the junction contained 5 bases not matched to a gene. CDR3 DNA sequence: TGCAGCGTCGGAGGGACAGGAAACTATGGCTACACCTTC. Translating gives CSVGGTGNYGYTF.

CDR3 sequence: CASSLGTSGNEQYF. The CDR3 DNA reads as TGTGCCAGCAGCCTCGGGACTAGCGGGAACGAGCAGTACTTC. The rearrangement uses TRBV14 and TRBJ2-7; 13 nucleotides agree with TRBD2. Germline-derived CDR1 and CDR2 are SGHDN and FVKESK. The J segment lost 5 bases and the V segment lost 4 bases, leaving 2 bases of the junction unmatched. The CDR3 consists of 14 residues.

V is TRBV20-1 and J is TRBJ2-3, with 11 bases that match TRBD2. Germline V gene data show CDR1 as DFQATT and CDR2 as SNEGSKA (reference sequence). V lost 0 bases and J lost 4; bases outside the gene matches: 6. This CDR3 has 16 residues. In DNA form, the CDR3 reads TGCAGTGCTAGAGATATTAGCGGGGGGGACGCAGATACGCAGTATTTT. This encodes CSARDISGGDADTQYF.

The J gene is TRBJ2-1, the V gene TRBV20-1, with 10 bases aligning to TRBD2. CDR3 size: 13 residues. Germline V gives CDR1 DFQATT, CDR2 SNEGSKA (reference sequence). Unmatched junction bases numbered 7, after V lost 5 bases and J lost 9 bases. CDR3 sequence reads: CSARTSGWGEQFF. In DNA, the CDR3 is TGCAGTGCTCGGACTAGCGGATGGGGTGAGCAGTTCTTC.

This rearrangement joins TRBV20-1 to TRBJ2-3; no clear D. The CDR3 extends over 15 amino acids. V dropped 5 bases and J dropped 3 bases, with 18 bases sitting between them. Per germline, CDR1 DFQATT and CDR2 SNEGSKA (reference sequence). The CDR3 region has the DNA TGCAGTGCTCAAGTTCGGGTCACGCTTACAGATACGCAGTATTTT. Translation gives CSAQVRVTLTDTQYF.

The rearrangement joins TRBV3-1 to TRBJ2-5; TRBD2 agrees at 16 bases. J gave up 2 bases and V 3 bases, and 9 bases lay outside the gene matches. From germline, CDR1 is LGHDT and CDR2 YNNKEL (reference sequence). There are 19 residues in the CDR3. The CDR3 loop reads CASSHSGTSGGAGQETQYF. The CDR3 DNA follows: TGTGCCAGCAGCCATTCCGGGACTAGCGGGGGGGCGGGTCAAGAGACCCAGTACTTC.

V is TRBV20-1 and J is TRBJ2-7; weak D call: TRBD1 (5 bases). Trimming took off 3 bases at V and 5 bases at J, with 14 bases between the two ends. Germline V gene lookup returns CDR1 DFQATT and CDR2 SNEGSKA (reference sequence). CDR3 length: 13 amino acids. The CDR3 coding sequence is TGCAGTGCTAGGGGGCCTTCACGCCACGAGCAGTACTTC. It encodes CSARGPSRHEQYF.

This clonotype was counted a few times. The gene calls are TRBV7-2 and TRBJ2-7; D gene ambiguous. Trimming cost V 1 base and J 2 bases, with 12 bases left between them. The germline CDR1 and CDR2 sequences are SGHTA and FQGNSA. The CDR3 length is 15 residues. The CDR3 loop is CASSLDRTVPYEQYF. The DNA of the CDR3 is TGTGCCAGCAGCTTAGACCGAACAGTGCCCTACGAGCAGTACTTC.

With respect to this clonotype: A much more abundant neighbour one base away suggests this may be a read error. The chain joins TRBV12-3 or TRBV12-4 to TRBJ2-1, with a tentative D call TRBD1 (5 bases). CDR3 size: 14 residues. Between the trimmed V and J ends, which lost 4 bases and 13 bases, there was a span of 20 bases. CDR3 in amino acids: CASSSKGAIETQFF. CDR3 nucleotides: TGTGCCAGCAGTTCTAAAGGGGCGATAGAGACCCAGTTCTTC.

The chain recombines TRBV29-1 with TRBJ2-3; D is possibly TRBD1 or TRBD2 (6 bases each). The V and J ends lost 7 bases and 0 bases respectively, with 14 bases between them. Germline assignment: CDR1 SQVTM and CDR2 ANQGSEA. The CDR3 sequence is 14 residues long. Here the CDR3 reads CSAGGRPSTDTQYF. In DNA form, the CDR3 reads TGCAGCGCTGGGGGGCGGCCCAGCACAGATACGCAGTATTTT.

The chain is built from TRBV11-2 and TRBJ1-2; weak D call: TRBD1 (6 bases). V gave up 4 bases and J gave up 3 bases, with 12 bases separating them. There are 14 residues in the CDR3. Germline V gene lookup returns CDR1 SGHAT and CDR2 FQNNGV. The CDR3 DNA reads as TGTGCCAGCAGCTCACAACAGGGATACTATGGCTACACCTTC. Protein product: CASSSQQGYYGYTF.

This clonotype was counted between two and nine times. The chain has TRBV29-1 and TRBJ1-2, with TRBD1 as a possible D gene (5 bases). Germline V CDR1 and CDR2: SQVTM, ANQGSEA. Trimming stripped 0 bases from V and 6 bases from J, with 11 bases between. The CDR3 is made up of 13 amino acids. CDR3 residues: CSVEDRPGDGYTF. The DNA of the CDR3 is TGCAGCGTTGAAGACCGCCCGGGGGATGGCTACACCTTC.

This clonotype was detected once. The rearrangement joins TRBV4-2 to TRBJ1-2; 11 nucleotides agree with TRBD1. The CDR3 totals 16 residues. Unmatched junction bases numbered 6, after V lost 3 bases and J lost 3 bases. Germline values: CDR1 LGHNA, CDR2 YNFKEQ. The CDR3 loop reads CASSQDRGLGHYGYTF. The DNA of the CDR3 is TGTGCCAGCAGCCAGGACAGGGGGCTGGGGCACTATGGCTACACCTTC.

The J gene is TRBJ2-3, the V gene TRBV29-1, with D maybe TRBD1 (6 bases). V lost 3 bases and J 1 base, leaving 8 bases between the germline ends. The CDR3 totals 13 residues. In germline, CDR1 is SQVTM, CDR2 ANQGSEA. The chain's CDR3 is CSVEDSRTDTQYF. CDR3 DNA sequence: TGCAGCGTTGAGGACAGCCGCACAGATACGCAGTATTTT.

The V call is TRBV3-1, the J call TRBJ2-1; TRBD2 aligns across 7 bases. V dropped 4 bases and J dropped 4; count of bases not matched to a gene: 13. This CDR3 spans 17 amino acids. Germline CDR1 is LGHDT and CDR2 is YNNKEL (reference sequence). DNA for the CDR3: TGTGCCAGCAGCCCGTCGGAAAAGCGGGGCCTTTACAATGAGCAGTTCTTC. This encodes CASSPSEKRGLYNEQFF.

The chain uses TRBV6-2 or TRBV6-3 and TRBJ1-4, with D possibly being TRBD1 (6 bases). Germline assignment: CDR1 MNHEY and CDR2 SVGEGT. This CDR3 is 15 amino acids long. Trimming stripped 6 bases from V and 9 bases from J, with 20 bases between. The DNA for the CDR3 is TGTGCCAGCAGCCCGACAGGACCCTATGCTCAAAAACTGTTTTTT. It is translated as CASSPTGPYAQKLFF.

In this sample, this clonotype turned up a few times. The DNA of the CDR3 is TGTGCCAGCGGCAGGGAGGGATTATACGAGCAGTACTTC. It specifies CASGREGLYEQYF. The chain combines TRBV6-1 with TRBJ2-5; 7 nucleotides match TRBD2. Near its end, the DNA agrees better with TRBJ2-7, so the J call may be wrong. There are 13 residues in the CDR3. Germline CDR1 MNHNS, CDR2 SASEGT.

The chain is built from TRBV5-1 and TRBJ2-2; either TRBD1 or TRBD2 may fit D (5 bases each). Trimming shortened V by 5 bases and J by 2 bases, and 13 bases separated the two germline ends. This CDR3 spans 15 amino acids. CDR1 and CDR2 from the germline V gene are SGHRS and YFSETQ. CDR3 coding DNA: TGCGCCAGCAGAGATCCGGGACCAAACACCGGGGAGCTGTTTTTT. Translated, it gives CASRDPGPNTGELFF.

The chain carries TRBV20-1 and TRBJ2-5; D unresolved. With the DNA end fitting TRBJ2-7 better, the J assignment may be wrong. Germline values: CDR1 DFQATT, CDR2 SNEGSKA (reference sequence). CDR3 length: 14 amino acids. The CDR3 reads CSAREDGRVNEQYF. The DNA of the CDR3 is TGCAGTGCTAGAGAGGACGGAAGGGTAAACGAGCAGTACTTC.

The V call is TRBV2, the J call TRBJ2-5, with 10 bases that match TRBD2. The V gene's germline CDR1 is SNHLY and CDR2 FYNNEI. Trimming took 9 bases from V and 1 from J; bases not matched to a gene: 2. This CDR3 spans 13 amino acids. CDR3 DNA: TGTGCCAGAGCGGGGGGGCCCCAAGAGACCCAGTACTTC. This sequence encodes CARAGGPQETQYF.

The CDR3 DNA sequence: TGCAGTGCTCGGGACGGATCTTCAAACATTCAGTACTTC. This gives the protein CSARDGSSNIQYF. V is TRBV20-1 and J is TRBJ2-4; D may correspond to TRBD1 or TRBD2 (5 bases each). The CDR3 totals 13 residues. Germline CDR1 DFQATT, CDR2 SNEGSKA (reference sequence). V was clipped by 5 bases and J by 6 bases, with 14 bases between them.

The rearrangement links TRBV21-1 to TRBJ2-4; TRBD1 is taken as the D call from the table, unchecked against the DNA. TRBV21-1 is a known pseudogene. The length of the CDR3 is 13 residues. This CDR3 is CASSIGTGITQYF. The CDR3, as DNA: TGTGCCAGCAGCATCGGGACAGGGATAACCCAGTACTTC.